A single sample gave rise to the 20 T cell receptor beta chains below, sequenced in a study of shared clonotypes between healthy human individuals. Only CD45RO-negative cells positively selected for CCR7 counted as naive CD8 cells, so terminally differentiated effector memory CD45RA+ cells were excluded. TCRdb's copy holds only in-frame clones and misses some; the assay was immunoSEQ multiplex PCR. The profile shows nearly 2 million clones, less than 95% of them singletons. Specimen: naive CD8+ T cells sorted from blood. The source of these receptors is a young man in good health.

V usage is TRBV29-1 and J usage is TRBJ1-3; D is unclear. The ends were cut back, 4 bases at V and 2 bases at J, with 12 bases in the middle. The CDR3 contains 14 residues. The germline V gene has CDR1 SQVTM and CDR2 ANQGSEA. The CDR3 DNA reads as TGCAGCGTTGTAGGGTCGTCAGCTGGAAACACCATATATTTT. This encodes CSVVGSSAGNTIYF.

J is TRBJ2-1 and V is TRBV27, with D perhaps being TRBD1 or TRBD2 (5 bases each). V shed 3 bases and J shed 6 bases, with 18 bases lying between them. Looked up from germline, CDR1 is MNHEY and CDR2 is SMNVEV (reference sequence). The CDR3 has 16 residues. The CDR3: CASSLGRGTWPNEQFF. The CDR3 DNA reads as TGTGCCAGCAGTTTGGGTCGGGGCACATGGCCCAATGAGCAGTTCTTC.

V usage is TRBV11-2 and J usage is TRBJ2-1; D is perhaps TRBD2 (6 bases). CDR3 size: 12 residues. V was pared by 11 bases and J by 8 bases, with 16 bases between. Germline CDR1 and CDR2: SGHAT and FQNNGV. CDR3 protein: CACGGAVDEQFF. The CDR3 nucleotides are TGTGCCTGCGGAGGGGCTGTGGATGAGCAGTTCTTC.

The rearrangement joins TRBV27 to TRBJ1-3; D is unresolved. The CDR3 loop spans 15 amino acids. Trimming took off 5 bases at V and 0 bases at J, with 11 bases between the two ends. Germline loops: CDR1 MNHEY, CDR2 SMNVEV (reference sequence). CDR3 loop: CASSPLGNSGNTIYF. CDR3 DNA: TGTGCCAGCAGTCCCTTGGGTAACTCTGGAAACACCATATATTTT.

The V gene is TRBV25-1, the J gene TRBJ1-3; D ambiguous. CDR1 is MGHDK, CDR2 SYGVNS, per germline. The V gene lost 1 base and the J gene lost 9 bases, with 16 bases spanning the gap. The CDR3 totals 15 residues. The CDR3 DNA sequence: TGTGCCAGCAGTGAATGGGGATCTTCCTGGAGCACCATATATTTT. Translated: CASSEWGSSWSTIYF.

This chain joins TRBV14 and TRBJ2-1; 8 bases line up with TRBD2. The CDR3 is 16 amino acids. The germline V gene encodes CDR1 SGHDN and CDR2 FVKESK. Unmatched junction bases numbered 5, after V lost 2 bases and J lost 2 bases. The CDR3 region is CASSQPRAGAYNEQFF. The CDR3 bases are TGTGCCAGCAGCCAACCTAGAGCGGGGGCCTACAATGAGCAGTTCTTC.

In regard to this clone: The same CDR3 arises from other DNA sequences in this sample as well. CDR3 in amino acids: CASSESRGPYEQYF. For the CDR3, the DNA is TGTGCCAGCAGTGAATCCAGGGGGCCGTACGAGCAGTACTTC. This chain connects TRBV6-1 to TRBJ2-7, with 8 bases aligning to TRBD1. J was trimmed by 4 bases and V by 2 bases; bases with no gene match: 4. CDR1 is MNHNS and CDR2 is SASEGT in the germline V gene. The CDR3 has 14 amino acids.

A single count supports this clone. The chain couples TRBV13 to TRBJ2-5; perhaps TRBD1 as D (5 bases). Looked up from germline, CDR1 is PRHDT and CDR2 is FYEKMQ (reference sequence). The CDR3 consists of 13 residues. Trimming removed 4 bases from V and 3 bases from J, with 9 bases in between. The CDR3 reads CASSSQDEETQYF. The CDR3 region has the DNA TGTGCCAGCAGCTCACAGGATGAAGAGACCCAGTACTTC.

This clone was observed a single time. This chain joins TRBV5-1 and TRBJ2-7; 8 bases line up with TRBD1. The V gene end was trimmed by 0 bases and the J gene end by 3 bases; junction bases not matched to a gene: 8. Germline V CDR1 and CDR2: SGHRS, YFSETQ. The CDR3 loop spans 16 amino acids. The CDR3 DNA reads TGCGCCAGCAGCTTGGAACCGGGACAGGTTCTCTACGAGCAGTACTTC. The encoded protein is CASSLEPGQVLYEQYF. The full variable domain, completed using reference TRBV5-1 and TRBJ2-7, is KAGVTQTPRYLIKTRGQQVTLSCSPISGHRSVSWYQQTPGQGLQFLFEYFSETQRNKGNFPGRFSGRQFSNSRSEMNVSTLELGDSALYLCASSLEPGQVLYEQYFGPGTRLTVT.

The chain couples TRBV10-3 to TRBJ2-1; D gene unclear. CDR1 is ENHRY, CDR2 SYGVKD, per germline. CDR3 length: 14 amino acids. Trimming removed 3 bases from V and 10 bases from J, with 16 bases in between. The CDR3 DNA sequence: TGTGCCATCAGTGATTCCGACTTGCCTCTAGAGCAGTTCTTC. Translation gives CAISDSDLPLEQFF.

The chain couples TRBV5-1 to TRBJ1-2; 10 bases are shared with TRBD1. This CDR3 is built from 18 residues. The junction had 13 bases not matched to a gene; V was cut back by 4 bases and J by 1 base. CDR1 is SGHRS and CDR2 is YFSETQ in the germline V gene. The chain's CDR3 is CASSPPPGQGDINYGYTF. CDR3 DNA: TGCGCCAGCAGCCCGCCCCCCGGACAGGGGGACATTAACTATGGCTACACCTTC.

The V gene is TRBV10-3, the J gene TRBJ2-7; TRBD2 might be the D (6 bases). This CDR3 comprises 15 residues. Germline V gene lookup returns CDR1 ENHRY and CDR2 SYGVKD. Deletions cut 2 bases from V and 6 bases from J, with 17 bases between. CDR3 DNA sequence: TGTGCCATCAGTGAGCTCGCTAGCGAGGGGAGCGAGCAGTACTTC. Translation gives CAISELASEGSEQYF.

J is TRBJ2-3 and V is TRBV5-5; D uncertain. This CDR3 region has 15 residues. V lost 1 base to trimming and J lost 0 bases, with 9 bases between them. Germline V gene sequence: CDR1 SGHKS, CDR2 YYEKEE (reference sequence). The CDR3 protein is CASSLLISSTDTQYF. CDR3 nucleotides: TGTGCCAGCAGCTTGTTGATCTCTAGCACAGATACGCAGTATTTT.

The chain employs TRBV6-1 and TRBJ1-2; 9 bases are shared with TRBD1. With 4 bases clipped from V and 3 bases from J, the junction kept 18 bases outside the gene matches. CDR1 is MNHNS, CDR2 SASEGT, per germline. The CDR3 extends over 19 amino acids. CDR3 sequence (DNA): TGTGCCAGCAGTGGGTTAGCAGACGGACAGGGGCCGTGGGACTATGGCTACACCTTC. Protein sequence: CASSGLADGQGPWDYGYTF.

This chain uses TRBV9 with TRBJ2-3; weak D call: TRBD1 (6 bases). CDR1 is SGDLS, CDR2 YYNGEE, per germline. This CDR3 has 17 amino acids. Deletions cut 5 bases from V and 1 base from J, with 20 bases between. The CDR3 loop is CASSDSQGLEGTDTQYF. The DNA of the CDR3 is TGTGCCAGCAGTGACAGCCAGGGGCTTGAGGGCACAGATACGCAGTATTTT.

In the case of this clone: This specimen includes other DNA sequences encoding the same CDR3. The rearrangement links TRBV5-4 to TRBJ2-7, with no clear D. Germline CDR1 SGHNT, CDR2 YYREEE (reference sequence). This CDR3 has 12 residues. Trimming took 4 bases from V and 3 from J, leaving 8 bases between them. The CDR3 DNA reads TGTGCCAGCAGCCTCTTCGGCTACGAGCAGTACTTC. Protein product: CASSLFGYEQYF.

The V and J genes are TRBV9 and TRBJ1-5, with D perhaps matching TRBD1 (5 bases). The V gene's germline CDR1 is SGDLS and CDR2 YYNGEE. The CDR3 runs 19 residues. V lost 5 bases, J lost 0 bases, and 24 bases lay in between. For the CDR3, the DNA is TGTGCCAGCAGGCAAGTCCGCCAGGGACCCTTCTATAGCAATCAGCCCCAGCATTTT. Protein product: CASRQVRQGPFYSNQPQHF.

The V gene is TRBV9, the J gene TRBJ2-3, with 9 bases that match TRBD2. The J segment lost 1 base and the V segment lost 3 bases, leaving 15 bases of the junction unmatched. The CDR3 consists of 19 residues. From germline, CDR1 is SGDLS and CDR2 YYNGEE. CDR3: CASSGLNPVERGGTDTQYF. CDR3 in DNA: TGTGCCAGCAGCGGTCTCAATCCGGTCGAGCGGGGGGGCACAGATACGCAGTATTTT.

The genes are TRBV7-9 and TRBJ1-1; 7 nucleotides match TRBD1. J was trimmed by 1 base and V by 5 bases; bases with no gene match: 7. This CDR3 has 15 amino acids. Germline CDR1 and CDR2: SEHNR and FQNEAQ (reference sequence). The CDR3 here is CASSPWGQSNTEAFF. The CDR3 region has the DNA TGTGCCAGCAGCCCGTGGGGACAGTCGAACACTGAAGCTTTCTTT.

This sequence joins TRBV28 and TRBJ1-1, with D perhaps matching TRBD1 (6 bases). V gave up 6 bases and J gave up 0 bases, with 23 bases separating them. Per germline, CDR1 MDHEN and CDR2 SYDVKM. The CDR3 has 18 amino acids. CDR3 amino acids: CASSRAGRFRGLNTEAFF. The CDR3 coding sequence is TGTGCCAGCAGCCGCGCGGGCAGATTCAGGGGCCTGAACACTGAAGCTTTCTTT. The full variable domain, in which reference TRBV28 and TRBJ1-1 provide the parts outside the CDR3, is DVKVTQSSRYLVKRTGEKVFLECVQDMDHENMFWYRQDPGLGLRLIYFSYDVKMKEKGDIPEGYSVSREKKERFSLILESASTNQTSMYLCASSRAGRFRGLNTEAFFGQGTRLTVV.